This entry features one TCR beta chain sequence. Its binding antigen is unknown. One base away there is no much larger clone; base qualities are not given. CDR1 is given as MNHEY and CDR2 as SMNVEV, both from the germline V gene (reference sequence). From its cysteine to its phenylalanine, the CDR3 spans 16 amino acids. CDR3 DNA only is kept here, 48 bases in frame from base 1. V was cut back by 5 bases and J by 5 bases, leaving a gap of 21 bases between them. Blood samples were collected up to 4 times in the first month after transplant and then at least monthly when available. The library was generated by the immunoSEQ multiplex PCR assay. For most patients, high-throughput TCR-beta CDR3 sequencing of genomic DNA was performed by Adaptive Biotechnologies. As for the original processing: TCR sequencing data were retrieved from Adaptive's ImmunoSEQ software for around 19 patients, whereas a few other patients were processed with MiXCR and VDJtools. CDR3 nucleotide sequences shared between donor and recipient were removed because their origin could not be assigned. To be classed as alloreactive, a clone needed at least 2-fold expansion over unstimulated cells and a minimum CFSE-low frequency of 0.002% (template counts) or 0.001% (read counts). Clones were considered mappable if detected in sequenced pre-transplant spleen, lymph node, or MLR CFSE-low populations of the donor or recipient. The cumulative frequency of alloreactive clones was calculated as a percentage of all sequences, weighted by copy number. TCRdb holds this immuneACCESS table with in-frame rearrangements only. Some clones are missing; in checked studies, unresolved V genes explain under half, and the rest has no known cause. Clone size and the V and J calls come from that table; the DNA yielded D and trimming. Recorded for this sample are 55,000 to 70,000 clones; approximately 89% of them occurred a single time. The leading ten clones occupy 2.5% to 3% of the sample.

These data originate in a study of graft-versus-host responses after intestinal transplantation (dated by TCRdb to 2020 to 2023). In the study overall: The transplants that recipients received were multivisceral, liver-intestinal, or isolated intestinal. A peak of at least 4% donor T cells among recipient peripheral blood mononuclear cells was the definition used for donor T cell macrochimerism. Alloreactive clones were identified by sequencing pre-transplant mixed lymphocyte reaction products and comparing them with unstimulated pre-transplant donor and recipient T cells. Every recipient was given anti-thymocyte globulin induction, followed by around three years of maintenance tacrolimus and steroids. Of the approximately 24 intestinal transplant recipients enrolled in the cohort, one of whom was a retransplant, a few patients without pretransplant specimens were excluded. Samples from a few later patients were sequenced in-house on an Illumina MiSeq with MiXCR processing rather than by the commercial service. Bulk TCR-beta CDR3 sequencing was used to track graft-versus-host and host-versus-graft alloreactive T cell clones in the graft, circulation and bone marrow after intestinal transplantation.

General conclusions and limits of the study: GvH clones were detected in recipient bone marrow, and some appeared earlier in ileal mucosa or blood, consistent with an intestinal mucosal origin. Peak levels of circulating GvH clones were associated with declines in HvG clones early after transplant. In the allografts of patients with donor T cell macrochimerism, GvH to HvG T cell clonal ratios were high. Conclusions were limited by the relatively low number and heterogeneity of intestinal transplant patients.

The chain links TRBV27 with TRBJ1-2; matching of 5 bases hints at TRBD1 as the D gene. The sample consisted of PBMCs, taken approximately 120 days after intestinal transplantation. The sequence came from a human patient who received an intestinal transplant, so some T cells may come from the graft donor. The CDR3 region reads CASSPSTQGKRYGYTF. DNA sequence: TGTGCCAGCAGTCCCTCAACCCAGGGAAAACGGTATGGCTACACCTTC.